The source of this T cell receptor (beta chain) is a study of blood T cell repertoires in COVID-19. Study-level information: PBMCs, B-cell-depleted T cells, or T cells were the source of the cDNA or gDNA that made up the material.

Patients at the Seattle site were enrolled during active infection and followed longitudinally. Per the authors' pipeline: For nucleated cells, counts were estimated from reference gene primer amplification. Clones were sequenced by immunoSEQ multiplex PCR, and TCRdb holds only the in-frame ones, with some missing. V and J calls and clone size come straight from that table; D and trimming were deduced from the DNA. The sample holds over 200,000 clones, approximately 90% seen once. This TCR derives from a man in his 60s with COVID-19, enrolled during active disease. Sequenced sample: peripheral blood.

Here the CDR3 reads CASSPPGTATDTQYF. In DNA, the CDR3 is TGTGCCAGCTCACCACCGGGGACAGCTACAGATACGCAGTATTTT. V is TRBV18 and J is TRBJ2-3; 7 bases fit TRBD1. The CDR3 extends over 15 amino acids. With V trimmed by 0 bases and J by 3 bases, 3 bases remained unmatched. Germline-derived CDR1 and CDR2 are KGHSH and LQKENI.